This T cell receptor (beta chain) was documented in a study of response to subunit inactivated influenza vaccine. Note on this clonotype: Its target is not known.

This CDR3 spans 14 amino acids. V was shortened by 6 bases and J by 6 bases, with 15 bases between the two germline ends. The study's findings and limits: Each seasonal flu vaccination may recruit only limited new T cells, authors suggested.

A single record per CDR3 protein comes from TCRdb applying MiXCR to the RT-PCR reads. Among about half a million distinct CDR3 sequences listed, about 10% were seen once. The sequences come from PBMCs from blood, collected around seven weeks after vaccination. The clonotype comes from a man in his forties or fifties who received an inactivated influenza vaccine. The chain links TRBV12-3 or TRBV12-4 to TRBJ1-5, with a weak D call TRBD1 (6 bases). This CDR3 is CASSYQRGIQPQHF. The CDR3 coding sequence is TGTGCCAGCAGCTACCAGAGGGGGATTCAGCCCCAGCATTTT.